A few counts support the clone carrying this T cell receptor beta chain. V lost 0 bases, J lost 5 bases, and 11 bases lay in between. The CDR3 contains 14 residues. Germline CDR1 and CDR2: SEHNR and FQNEAQ (reference sequence). TCRdb reanalysed the RT-PCR reads using MiXCR and keeps one entry per CDR3 protein. The table has 530,000 or so distinct CDR3 sequences, 14% seen once. This sample is part of a study of response to subunit inactivated influenza vaccine. The sample was PBMCs from blood, taken 11 to 12 days after vaccination. The chain carries TRBV7-9 and TRBJ2-7, with D maybe TRBD2 (6 bases). The TCR originated in a man in his fifties or sixties who received an inactivated influenza vaccine. CDR3 nucleotides: TGTGCCAGCAGCTTAGCCGGGGGTAGCGACGAGCAGTACTTC. Its protein product is CASSLAGGSDEQYF.